Reported below is one T cell receptor (beta chain). Its antigen is not known. Next came a second PCR, run for about 6 to 12 cycles, which used a sample-barcoded 5' primer along with a J-beta primer mix. Via MiXCR, TCRdb re-called the 5' RACE reads, giving one row per CDR3 protein. The table has around 780,000 distinct CDR3 sequences, roughly 50% seen once. The CDR3 length is 12 residues. V dropped 6 bases and J dropped 5 bases, with 11 bases sitting between them. The data were obtained in a study of blood T cells in healthy people across ages. Notes on the study in general: Compared with aged donors, long-lived donors showed fewer expanded clones, suggesting selection.

The sequence was collected from a man between 40 and 49 years old in good health. The sequencing input was blood. The chain carries TRBV12-3 or TRBV12-4 and TRBJ2-7; D uncertain. The CDR3 spells CASSQMRNEQYF. The CDR3 DNA sequence: TGTGCCAGCAGCCAGATGAGGAACGAGCAGTACTTC.